The 29 T cell receptor beta chains below all came from one sample that was sequenced in a study of STAT3 mutations in large granular lymphocyte leukemia. Study results and caveats: Every T-cell large granular lymphocyte leukemia patient had at least one immunodominant TCR beta clonotype.

Clones were sequenced by immunoSEQ multiplex PCR, and TCRdb holds only the in-frame ones, with some missing. The sample yields over 25,000 clones, 70% to 90% seen once. Antigens of these TCRs are unknown. The sample was peripheral blood mononuclear cells. These receptor sequences come from a man aged 55 to 70 with T-cell large granular lymphocyte leukemia. Some clones in this sample may be carry-over from other donors' samples.

J is TRBJ1-5 and V is TRBV6-5; 8 bases match TRBD1. Germline CDR1 MNHEY, CDR2 SVGAGI. There are 14 residues in the CDR3. Germline trimming cut 4 bases from V and 5 bases from J; bases unmatched to any gene: 4. The CDR3 DNA sequence: TGTGCCAGCAGTTCTCGACAGGGGTATCAGCCCCAGCATTTT. Translated, it gives CASSSRQGYQPQHF.

This clone was picked up one time. The rearrangement joins TRBV29-1 to TRBJ2-5; D is perhaps TRBD1 (5 bases). Germline V gene data show CDR1 as SQVTM and CDR2 as ANQGSEA. The length of the CDR3 is 12 residues. The V and J ends lost 7 bases and 2 bases respectively, with 11 bases between them. CDR3 bases: TGCAGCGGATCGACAGAGCAAGAGACCCAGTACTTC. It specifies CSGSTEQETQYF. The full variable domain, in which reference TRBV29-1 and TRBJ2-5 provide the parts outside the CDR3, is SAVISQKPSRDICQRGTSLTIQCQVDSQVTMMFWYRQQPGQSLTLIATANQGSEATYESGFVIDKFPISRPNLTFSTLTVSNMSPEDSSIYLCSGSTEQETQYFGPGTRLLVL.

The rearrangement joins TRBV29-1 to TRBJ1-2; D is undetermined. Germline lookup yields CDR1 SQVTM and CDR2 ANQGSEA. This CDR3 contains 14 residues. V was shortened by 4 bases and J by 4 bases, with 16 bases between the two germline ends. This chain's CDR3 is CSVAPGSGIYGYTF. As DNA, the CDR3 is TGCAGCGTTGCCCCCGGGAGCGGGATCTATGGCTACACCTTC.

The chain employs TRBV30 and TRBJ2-2; TRBD2 agrees at 8 bases. Trimming removed 0 bases from V and 3 bases from J; junction bases left unmatched: 9. Germline CDR1 is GTSNPN and CDR2 is SVGIG (reference sequence). The CDR3 has 17 amino acids. CDR3 DNA sequence: TGTGCCTGGAGTGTACGTCCGAGCGGGAGTTACACCGGGGAGCTGTTTTTT. Its protein product is CAWSVRPSGSYTGELFF.

This rearrangement joins TRBV7-2 to TRBJ1-4, with 7 positions matching TRBD1. The J segment lost 4 bases and the V segment lost 2 bases, leaving 4 bases of the junction unmatched. Germline-derived CDR1 and CDR2 are SGHTA and FQGNSA. CDR3 length: 15 amino acids. CDR3 bases: TGTGCCAGCAGCTTAAGGGGACAGCATAATGAAAAACTGTTTTTT. Protein: CASSLRGQHNEKLFF.

The chain carries TRBV27 and TRBJ1-4; a possible D gene is TRBD1 (6 bases). The CDR3 consists of 15 residues. Deletions cut 5 bases from V and 5 bases from J, with 15 bases between. The germline CDR1 and CDR2 sequences are MNHEY and SMNVEV (reference sequence). Here the CDR3 reads CASSPDSFGNEKLFF. The CDR3 DNA reads as TGTGCCAGCAGTCCGGACAGCTTCGGGAATGAAAAACTGTTTTTT.

The V call is TRBV19, the J call TRBJ2-1; no firm D call. Germline CDR1 LNHDA, CDR2 SQIVND (reference sequence). V was shortened by 1 base and J by 5 bases, with 6 bases between the two germline ends. This CDR3 has 13 residues. The CDR3 region is CASSIVLDNEQFF. CDR3 sequence (DNA): TGTGCCAGTAGTATAGTTCTTGACAATGAGCAGTTCTTC.

The chain joins TRBV9 to TRBJ2-1; TRBD2 aligns across 10 bases. Germline CDR1 SGDLS, CDR2 YYNGEE. The V segment lost 4 bases and the J segment 6 bases; nucleotides outside the gene matches: 10. CDR3 length: 16 residues. CDR3 sequence reads: CASSPSGGVRINEQFF. CDR3 in DNA: TGTGCCAGCAGCCCCAGCGGGGGGGTTAGGATCAATGAGCAGTTCTTC.

The genes are TRBV5-1 and TRBJ1-2; perhaps TRBD1 as D (6 bases). Trimming removed 4 bases from V and 4 bases from J, with 14 bases in between. CDR1 and CDR2 from the germline V gene are SGHRS and YFSETQ. The CDR3 contains 14 residues. The CDR3 coding sequence is TGCGCCAGCAGCCCCTCGGGGGGGGCCTATGGCTACACCTTC. This encodes CASSPSGGAYGYTF.

The J gene is TRBJ1-5, the V gene TRBV7-2; D is unresolved. Per germline, CDR1 SGHTA and CDR2 FQGNSA. Deletions cut 8 bases from V and 6 bases from J, with 11 bases between. The CDR3 sequence is 12 residues long. This chain's CDR3 is CASSEGGQPQHF. For the CDR3, the DNA is TGTGCCAGCTCTGAAGGTGGTCAGCCCCAGCATTTT.

The CDR3: CASSQGGLDEKLFF. DNA for the CDR3: TGTGCCAGCAGCCAAGGGGGCCTGGATGAAAAACTGTTTTTT. This chain connects TRBV7-8 to TRBJ1-4; TRBD1 aligns across 7 bases. The CDR3 is 14 residues long. J gave up 6 bases and V 5 bases, and 6 bases lay outside the gene matches. The germline V gene encodes CDR1 SGHVS and CDR2 FQNEAQ.

This clone was seen only once. The chain couples TRBV9 to TRBJ2-3, with D unclear. Germline CDR1 and CDR2: SGDLS and YYNGEE. Trimming left V 0 bases short and J 0 bases short, with 2 bases between. The CDR3 covers 13 residues. The chain's CDR3 is CASSVASTDTQYF. The DNA of the CDR3 is TGTGCCAGCAGCGTAGCTAGCACAGATACGCAGTATTTT.

The CDR3 DNA reads as TGCGCCAGCAGCCAGATAGCGGGGAGCACAGATACGCAGTATTTT. Translating gives CASSQIAGSTDTQYF. V and J are TRBV5-1 and TRBJ2-3, with TRBD2 identical over 8 bases. Germline values: CDR1 SGHRS, CDR2 YFSETQ. There are 15 residues in the CDR3. After removal of 4 bases from V and 0 bases from J, the junction contained 4 bases not matched to a gene.

This clone has a single count. The gene calls are TRBV7-9 and TRBJ2-7; TRBD1 matches at 10 bases. The CDR3 loop spans 15 amino acids. V was pared by 5 bases and J by 6 bases, with 10 bases of the junction left unmatched. Germline lookup yields CDR1 SEHNR and CDR2 FQNEAQ (reference sequence). CDR3 in DNA: TGTGCCAGCAGCCCAGCCGGACAGGGGGGAGGCGAGCAGTACTTC. This gives the protein CASSPAGQGGGEQYF.

The chain joins TRBV25-1 to TRBJ2-6; D is ambiguous. V was cut by 2 bases and J by 4 bases, with 12 bases left in between. In germline, CDR1 is MGHDK, CDR2 SYGVNS. The CDR3 covers 16 residues. CDR3 sequence: CASSEGGFAGANVLTF. CDR3 DNA: TGTGCCAGCAGTGAAGGTGGGTTTGCCGGGGCCAACGTCCTGACTTTC.

The chain carries TRBV10-3 and TRBJ1-5; no clear D. There are 13 residues in the CDR3. Germline CDR1 reads ENHRY; CDR2 reads SYGVKD. This CDR3 reads CAIRRDSNQPQHF. CDR3 DNA: TGTGCTATCCGTCGGGATAGCAATCAGCCCCAGCATTTT.

Details on this clone: The same CDR3 also results from other DNA sequences found in this sample. V and J are TRBV18 and TRBJ2-5; D is uncertain. The CDR3 is 11 amino acids. CDR1 is KGHSH and CDR2 is LQKENI in the germline V gene. V dropped 3 bases and J dropped 2 bases, with 1 base sitting between them. The CDR3: CASSPQETQYF. CDR3 DNA sequence: TGTGCCAGCTCACCTCAAGAGACCCAGTACTTC.

This clone was found a few times. This chain links TRBV5-1 with TRBJ2-5; possibly TRBD1 for D (6 bases). The germline gives CDR1 SGHRS, CDR2 YFSETQ. The CDR3 loop spans 13 amino acids. V gave up 0 bases and J gave up 4 bases, with 7 bases separating them. CDR3 in DNA: TGCGCCAGCAGCTTGGACAGGGTAGAGACCCAGTACTTC. It translates to CASSLDRVETQYF.

The rearrangement uses TRBV5-1 and TRBJ1-2; D is possibly TRBD1 (5 bases). The germline V and J ends were trimmed by 0 bases and 1 base, with 13 bases remaining between them. This CDR3 contains 16 residues. Germline V gene sequence: CDR1 SGHRS, CDR2 YFSETQ. The chain's CDR3 is CASSLDGDPDNYGYTF. The CDR3 nucleotides read TGCGCCAGCAGCTTGGATGGGGACCCTGATAACTATGGCTACACCTTC.

The sample holds a few counts of this clone. The chain carries TRBV5-1 and TRBJ1-4; D call uncertain. CDR3 length equals 15 residues. Looked up from germline, CDR1 is SGHRS and CDR2 is YFSETQ. With 4 bases removed from V and 0 bases from J, the gap between germline ends came to 10 bases. DNA for the CDR3: TGCGCCAGCAGCCACTTAGGGTCAACTAATGAAAAACTGTTTTTT. Amino acids: CASSHLGSTNEKLFF. Drawing the rest from reference TRBV5-1 and TRBJ1-4, the complete variable domain is KAGVTQTPRYLIKTRGQQVTLSCSPISGHRSVSWYQQTPGQGLQFLFEYFSETQRNKGNFPGRFSGRQFSNSRSEMNVSTLELGDSALYLCASSHLGSTNEKLFFGSGTQLSVL.

The chain carries TRBV5-1 and TRBJ1-6; the D is unclear. CDR1 and CDR2 (germline): SGHRS, YFSETQ. Trimming took 4 bases from V and 0 from J, leaving 11 bases between them. The CDR3 runs to 16 residues. The CDR3 bases are TGCGCCAGCAGCCCGGGAGGGAGCTCCTATAATTCACCCCTCCACTTT. Protein: CASSPGGSSYNSPLHF.

V usage is TRBV5-5 and J usage is TRBJ2-7; D assignment may be TRBD1 or TRBD2 (5 bases each). The germline V and J ends were trimmed by 2 bases and 3 bases, with 9 bases remaining between them. The CDR3 extends over 13 amino acids. In germline, CDR1 is SGHKS, CDR2 YYEKEE (reference sequence). In nucleotides, the CDR3 is TGTGCCAGCAGCTTTGAGGGGATCTACGAGCAGTACTTC. This translates into CASSFEGIYEQYF.

The chain combines TRBV5-1 with TRBJ2-3; 8 bases match TRBD2. There are 14 residues in the CDR3. Germline-derived CDR1 and CDR2 are SGHRS and YFSETQ. The ends lost 4 bases at V and 6 bases at J; junction bases unmatched: 7. This chain's CDR3 is CASSPLAGWDTQYF. DNA for the CDR3: TGCGCCAGCAGCCCGCTAGCGGGCTGGGATACGCAGTATTTT.

The chain combines TRBV25-1 with TRBJ1-2, with a weak D call TRBD1 (5 bases). V dropped 2 bases and J dropped 4 bases, with 8 bases sitting between them. CDR1 and CDR2 from the germline V gene are MGHDK and SYGVNS. This CDR3 has 13 amino acids. Here the CDR3 DNA reads TGTGCCAGCAGTGAACAGGACATCTATGGCTACACCTTC. Residues: CASSEQDIYGYTF.

This chain links TRBV7-9 with TRBJ2-3; 12 nucleotides match TRBD2. The germline gives CDR1 SEHNR, CDR2 FQNEAQ (reference sequence). Trimming took 1 base from V and 3 from J; bases not matched to a gene: 8. This CDR3 comprises 18 residues. In nucleotides, the CDR3 is TGTGCCAGCAGCTTAGTCCCCACTAGCGGGAGGTGGACAGATACGCAGTATTTT. It specifies CASSLVPTSGRWTDTQYF.

The chain recombines TRBV4-2 with TRBJ2-7; TRBD1 aligns across 10 bases. This CDR3 has 17 residues. Germline loops: CDR1 LGHNA, CDR2 YNFKEQ. With 0 bases clipped from V and 1 base from J, the junction kept 6 bases outside the gene matches. CDR3 coding DNA: TGTGCCAGCAGCCAAGACGGGACGGGACAGGGGTCCTACGAGCAGTACTTC. This sequence encodes CASSQDGTGQGSYEQYF.

The sample holds one count of this clone. The chain has TRBV5-4 and TRBJ2-1; D gene unclear. Germline values: CDR1 SGHNT, CDR2 YYREEE (reference sequence). The CDR3 is 12 residues long. The ends were cut back, 6 bases at V and 7 bases at J, with 11 bases in the middle. The CDR3 protein is CASTPDWNEQFF. The CDR3 DNA reads as TGTGCCAGCACACCCGATTGGAATGAGCAGTTCTTC.

The CDR3 DNA reads as TGTGCCAGCAGTTTCCGTGGGCCCTCCTACGAGCAGTACTTC. This translates into CASSFRGPSYEQYF. This rearrangement joins TRBV27 to TRBJ2-7; D is unclear. This CDR3 contains 14 residues. V was shortened by 3 bases and J by 0 bases, with 9 bases between the two germline ends. Germline V CDR1 and CDR2: MNHEY, SMNVEV (reference sequence).

This clone was recorded only once. The V call is TRBV11-2, the J call TRBJ1-5; D is uncertain. Germline values: CDR1 SGHAT, CDR2 FQNNGV. V was shortened by 6 bases and J by 6 bases, with 6 bases between the two germline ends. This CDR3 spans 11 amino acids. CDR3 DNA sequence: TGTGCCAGCAGGGACGGTCAGCCCCAGCATTTT. The encoded protein is CASRDGQPQHF.